This T cell receptor beta chain was sequenced during a study of CD4 T cells in relation to SARS-CoV-2 and coronaviruses (dated by TCRdb to about 2021). Notes on the research overall: In the ViraFEST assay, PBMCs were grown with antigen for nine to eleven days, and TCR beta CDR3s were then sequenced to identify antigen-specific clonal expansions. Using patient-derived lymphoblastoid cell lines, the shared crossreactive spike epitopes were mapped to their HLA restriction. Memory CD4+ T cell crossreactivity between SARS-CoV-2 and common cold coronavirus spike proteins was assessed at the TCR clonotype level in the study. A different TCR-beta assay, based on Illumina, was used to sequence expansion assays from other donors in the study. An HIV-1 Nef peptide pool or a culture without peptide was used as the negative reference condition. The Adaptive Biotechnologies TCR-sequencing kit was used to sequence samples from a few pre-COVID donors and the naive versus memory experiments, while other data came from Illumina-based sequencing.

This clone was seen more than once but under ten times. The antigen it binds to is not known. Base qualities are not provided; no much larger clone lies one nucleotide away. A distance of 14 bases separates the germline ends of V and J, which lose 6 bases and 5 bases respectively. CDR1 and CDR2 are drawn from the germline V gene: MNHEY, SVGAGI. From the cysteine through the phenylalanine, the CDR3 covers 14 amino acids. The sequence is cut down to CDR3 DNA, 42 bases in frame from base 1. Points the paper makes about the study in general: Compared with monoreactive clones, crossreactive clones had significantly weaker SARS-CoV-2-driven expansion, a result consistent with antigenic imprinting. In about two thirds of donors, memory CD4+ clonotypes turned up that crossrecognized SARS-CoV-2 and at least one common cold coronavirus spike. Pre-pandemic and post-infection samples were not both contributed by any donor, so tracing of the source of pre-existing responses was limited. Since the crossreactivity analysis centred on spike protein, crossreactivity against other viral proteins was not assessed. Small numbers of patients and of tested TCRs were a limitation of the study.

Library construction relied on the immunoSEQ multiplex PCR assay. In the authors' own workflow: During preprocessing, nonproductive sequences were removed, as were CDR3s that did not start with C, did not end with F or W, or were shorter than 7 amino acids. The MANAFEST web app was used to call antigen-specific clonotypes on the basis of expansion compared with the reference and with other culture wells. To be counted as positive, a clone had to show significant expansion compared with the reference culture, at an FDR below 0.05, in 2 of 3 replicate wells. A further requirement for positive clones was significant expansion compared with all other tandem wells, along with an odds ratio above 5. CDR3 homology was measured as pairwise Levenshtein distance, computed with the stringdist R package after trimming three terminal residues from each end. What TCRdb holds here is the immuneACCESS table cut down to in-frame rearrangements. Part of the clones is not present; checked against another copy, under half of the missing clones reflect an unresolved V gene, and the others are unexplained. The D gene and trimming were derived from the DNA, and the V and J assignments and clone size from that table. This sample holds 25,000 to 30,000 clones; 74% were observed only once. 20% to 25% of the sample comes from the top ten.

CD4+ T cells from unexposed donors were collected before the COVID-19 pandemic (2011-2018). After less than 13 days of culture, CD4+ T cells were isolated with the EasySep CD4+ T cell isolation kit. As cell number allowed, CD4+ T cells from unexposed donors were tested for reactivity to SARS-CoV-2 S and N and to four common cold coronavirus spike pools. Each well held 1.5 million to 2 million PBMCs cultured in IMDM containing approximately 5.4% human AB serum and roughly 9.3 IU/ml IL-2. Half of the culture medium was replaced with fresh IL-2-containing medium on days 3 and 7. Triplicate replicate wells were generally used for each peptide culture condition. Leukapheresis product for the unexposed donors was bought commercially. Ficoll-Paque PLUS gradient centrifugation was used to isolate PBMCs from either whole blood or leukapheresis product. PBMCs were either cryopreserved at -140 degrees C or used fresh in the expansion assay. The QIAamp Micro DNA Kit was used to extract genomic DNA from the CD4+ T cells.

Sequenced input: CD4+ T cells from PBMCs, cultured in vitro. The V and J segments used are TRBV6-5 and TRBJ2-1, and the D gene may be TRBD2, 5 bases matching. This sequence originates from a human donor in good health. The encoded CDR3 is CASSNPKLDNEQFF. The nucleotide sequence is TGTGCCAGCAGCAACCCTAAACTAGACAATGAGCAGTTCTTC.